This TCR beta chain was captured by sequencing in a study of T-cell reconstitution after alpha-beta-depleted transplantation in children. Overall study findings and caveats: Newly produced T cells mostly provided counts and TCRbeta diversity after one year, as hyperexpanded clones declined. Several hundred rapidly expanded clones from non-depleted graft cells reportedly supplied alpha-beta T cells about two months post-transplant. Some patients' high day-60 TCRbeta diversity was traced to surviving recipient T cells and thymic progenitors.

The CDR3 runs 14 residues. Germline loops: CDR1 MDHEN, CDR2 SYDVKM. V was pared by 5 bases and J by 2 bases, with 12 bases between. This clonotype showed up just a few times. The antigen remains unidentified. Library preparation (for TCRbeta) was performed with unique molecular identifiers. TCRdb independently ran MiXCR on the PCR reads; one entry per CDR3 protein. The sample consists of some 450,000 distinct CDR3 sequences, roughly two fifths of them appearing once. The chain couples TRBV28 to TRBJ1-2; no clear D. The clonotype comes from a girl aged 2-9 years with aplastic anemia, due to receive a stem cell transplant. Sequencing was performed on PBMCs, taken before TCRalphabeta/CD19-depleted stem cell transplant. The DNA of the CDR3 is TGTGCCAGCAGTCCCCGCCCCACAAACTATGGCTACACCTTC. It is translated as CASSPRPTNYGYTF.